A selection of T cell receptor beta chains follows, all from one sample in a study of response to subunit inactivated influenza vaccine. TCRdb re-called the RT-PCR reads with MiXCR, one entry per CDR3 protein. The data contain under 550,000 distinct CDR3 sequences, 7.6% of them singletons. Sequences were derived from PBMCs from blood, sampled 23 months after vaccination. All receptors come from a man aged 45 to 75 who received an inactivated influenza vaccine. Each CDR3 is given with its conserved first and last residue. The D gene is left open where the match is weak. The listing skips clone size in some rows; elsewhere it reads once, few, many or a size class.

CDR3 protein: CAITRDRTYNEQFF; CDR3 DNA: TGTGCCATCACCCGGGACAGGACGTACAATGAGCAGTTCTTC; D gene: TRBD1; clone size: NA; V gene: TRBV10-3; J gene: TRBJ2-1
CDR3 protein: CASSQVGPLAGDTQETQYF; CDR3 DNA: TGTGCCAGCAGCCAAGTTGGCCCACTAGCGGGGGACACCCAAGAGACCCAGTACTTC; D gene: TRBD2; clone size: many; V gene: TRBV14; J gene: TRBJ2-5
CDR3 protein: CASSSRRQNEKLFF; CDR3 DNA: TGTGCCAGCAGTTCTCGACGACAGAATGAAAAACTGTTTTTT; D gene: NA; clone size: NA; V gene: TRBV27; J gene: TRBJ1-4
CDR3 protein: CASSLQGEGEQYF; CDR3 DNA: TGTGCCAGCAGCTTACAGGGGGAAGGCGAGCAGTACTTC; D gene: TRBD1; clone size: few; V gene: TRBV7-2; J gene: TRBJ2-7
CDR3 protein: CASSQERGNTIYF; CDR3 DNA: TGTGCCAGCAGCCAAGAGCGAGGGAACACCATATATTTT; D gene: NA; clone size: many; V gene: TRBV4-2; J gene: TRBJ1-3
CDR3 protein: CSAPRQGVVTQYF; CDR3 DNA: TGCAGTGCACCCAGACAGGGGGTTGTGACCCAGTACTTC; D gene: TRBD1; clone size: few; V gene: TRBV20-1; J gene: TRBJ2-5
CDR3 protein: CSARGPTYEQYF; CDR3 DNA: TGCAGCGCGAGGGGCCCTACCTACGAGCAGTACTTC; D gene: NA; clone size: NA; V gene: TRBV29-1; J gene: TRBJ2-7
CDR3 protein: CASSNPGVRNTEAFF; CDR3 DNA: TGTGCCAGCAGCAACCCAGGGGTTCGGAACACTGAAGCTTTCTTT; D gene: NA; clone size: NA; V gene: TRBV5-4; J gene: TRBJ1-1
CDR3 protein: CASSLSSLYEQYF; CDR3 DNA: TGTGCCAGCAGCTTGTCTAGCCTCTACGAGCAGTACTTC; D gene: NA; clone size: many; V gene: TRBV5-5; J gene: TRBJ2-7
CDR3 protein: CASSHYRDRGADTQYF; CDR3 DNA: TGTGCCAGCAGCCATTACCGGGACAGGGGAGCAGATACGCAGTATTTT; D gene: TRBD1; clone size: NA; V gene: TRBV5-6; J gene: TRBJ2-3
CDR3 protein: CASSLNTGSSYNEQFF; CDR3 DNA: TGCGCCAGCAGCTTGAATACAGGGAGCTCCTACAATGAGCAGTTCTTC; D gene: NA; clone size: NA; V gene: TRBV5-1; J gene: TRBJ2-1
CDR3 protein: CATSRASGAYGYTF; CDR3 DNA: TGTGCCACCAGCAGAGCTTCAGGGGCCTATGGCTACACCTTC; D gene: NA; clone size: many; V gene: TRBV15; J gene: TRBJ1-2
CDR3 protein: CSAPRSGVASNEQFF; CDR3 DNA: TGCAGCGCTCCCCGTAGCGGGGTTGCTTCTAATGAGCAGTTCTTC; D gene: TRBD2; clone size: NA; V gene: TRBV29-1; J gene: TRBJ2-1
CDR3 protein: CSVATVQNTDTQYF; CDR3 DNA: TGCAGCGTTGCGACAGTACAGAACACAGATACGCAGTATTTT; D gene: NA; clone size: NA; V gene: TRBV29-1; J gene: TRBJ2-3
CDR3 protein: CASRGLANEQYF; CDR3 DNA: TGTGCCAGCAGGGGGCTAGCGAACGAGCAGTACTTC; D gene: NA; clone size: few; V gene: TRBV6-6; J gene: TRBJ2-7
CDR3 protein: CSATAGAGNEQFF; CDR3 DNA: TGCAGTGCTACGGCGGGCGCTGGCAATGAGCAGTTCTTC; D gene: NA; clone size: NA; V gene: TRBV20-1; J gene: TRBJ2-1
CDR3 protein: CSASWGNYGYTF; CDR3 DNA: TGCAGTGCTAGTTGGGGGAACTATGGCTACACCTTC; D gene: NA; clone size: many; V gene: TRBV20-1; J gene: TRBJ1-2
CDR3 protein: CASLLQVEAFF; CDR3 DNA: TGTGCCAGCCTTCTCCAGGTTGAAGCTTTCTTT; D gene: NA; clone size: few; V gene: TRBV2; J gene: TRBJ1-1
CDR3 protein: CSVENAGRVSGTQYF; CDR3 DNA: TGCAGCGTTGAAAATGCGGGCAGGGTATCGGGGACCCAGTACTTC; D gene: NA; clone size: few; V gene: TRBV29-1; J gene: TRBJ2-5
CDR3 protein: CASSLTRQGNQPQHF; CDR3 DNA: TGTGCCAGCAGTTTAACGAGACAGGGCAATCAGCCCCAGCATTTT; D gene: NA; clone size: NA; V gene: TRBV6-5; J gene: TRBJ1-5
CDR3 protein: CASSREVAQTYNEQFF; CDR3 DNA: TGCGCCAGCAGCCGTGAGGTAGCCCAGACCTACAATGAGCAGTTCTTC; D gene: NA; clone size: many; V gene: TRBV5-1; J gene: TRBJ2-1
CDR3 protein: CATSRDLDFSYEQYF; CDR3 DNA: TGTGCCACCAGCAGAGATCTAGACTTCTCCTACGAGCAGTACTTC; D gene: NA; clone size: NA; V gene: TRBV15; J gene: TRBJ2-7
CDR3 protein: CSATTGTSGWTYNEQFF; CDR3 DNA: TGCAGTGCTACTACCGGGACTAGCGGCTGGACCTACAATGAGCAGTTCTTC; D gene: TRBD2; clone size: NA; V gene: TRBV20-1; J gene: TRBJ2-1
CDR3 protein: CSVVSETGELFF; CDR3 DNA: TGCAGCGTTGTGTCTGAGACCGGGGAGCTGTTTTTT; D gene: NA; clone size: many; V gene: TRBV29-1; J gene: TRBJ2-2
CDR3 protein: CASSAGTGATYEQYF; CDR3 DNA: TGCGCCAGCAGCGCAGGAACAGGGGCGACCTACGAGCAGTACTTC; D gene: TRBD1; clone size: many; V gene: TRBV10-2; J gene: TRBJ2-7
CDR3 protein: CASSTPTGFPSSSGNTIYF; CDR3 DNA: TGTGCCAGCAGTACCCCGACAGGGTTTCCAAGCTCCTCTGGAAACACCATATATTTT; D gene: TRBD1; clone size: few; V gene: TRBV12-3/TRBV12-4; J gene: TRBJ1-3
CDR3 protein: CSVEVGLSRNEQFF; CDR3 DNA: TGCAGCGTTGAAGTTGGGCTTTCGAGAAATGAGCAGTTCTTC; D gene: NA; clone size: few; V gene: TRBV29-1; J gene: TRBJ2-1
CDR3 protein: CASSLGSEGEQYF; CDR3 DNA: TGTGCCAGCAGTCTGGGATCCGAGGGGGAGCAGTACTTC; D gene: NA; clone size: NA; V gene: TRBV27; J gene: TRBJ2-7
CDR3 protein: CSVVTGELFF; CDR3 DNA: TGCAGCGTTGTTACCGGGGAGCTGTTTTTT; D gene: NA; clone size: few; V gene: TRBV29-1; J gene: TRBJ2-2